Listed below are T cell receptor beta chains from one sample, sequenced in a study of patients and donors after allogeneic stem cell transplantation. In TCRdb, the RT-PCR reads were re-called with MiXCR into one record per CDR3 protein. The profile shows about 87,000 distinct CDR3 sequences, approximately 5.2% of them singletons. Sample: blood, either unsorted or a sorted T cell fraction (not recorded which). These receptors originate from a human donor who was either an allogeneic HSCT recipient or a stem cell or donor lymphocyte infusion donor (not recorded which). It is not recorded whose cells these are; they may come from a transplant donor. The conserved cysteine and the conserved F or W are not part of the CDR3 here. A D gene is named only where the DNA matches it firmly.

TRBV20-1 . 11 SARGYTDSPLH
TRBV5-1 TRBD2 13 ASSSGLAGIDTQY
TRBV2 TRBD1 10 ASRSDRAPYT
TRBV20-1 . 12 SARAGANTGELF
TRBV7-9 . 12 ASSYRGMNTEAF
TRBV24-1 TRBD2 14 ATSVGGDGLQETQY
TRBV14 TRBD1 13 ASSQRGTQGAGYT
TRBV6-5 . 12 ASSYRGTQETQY
TRBV2 TRBD1 12 ASRTGTGFQPQH
TRBV7-3 . 12 ASSLRPGDYEQY
TRBV19 TRBD2 13 ASSIGRTLGDTQY
TRBV20-1 TRBD1 11 SARGQGAQPQH
TRBV19 . 14 ASSHRRQVSTTEAF
TRBV10-3 TRBD2 14 AISEGGSGVQETQY
TRBV4-1 TRBD2 13 ASSKTSGAAYEQY
TRBV28 TRBD1 12 ASSSPGGGTEAF
TRBV5-6 . 11 ASSFARQETQY
TRBV6-1 . 11 ASSEAPAMSPH
TRBV28 . 12 ASSLRTEPYEQY
TRBV19 TRBD1 14 ASSIGDRISNEKLF
TRBV5-1 TRBD2 13 ASSWISGHNNEQF
TRBV7-2 . 13 ASSLGGGISYEQY
TRBV5-1 TRBD2 14 ASSPATAGIPNEQF
TRBV7-8 TRBD1 16 ASTWDRGAEWSNQPQH
TRBV6-1 . 14 ASSHNFLDRPTEAF
TRBV28 . 13 ANGGAGRNGYEQY
TRBV4-1 . 11 ASSQVGGAGYT
TRBV9 . 13 ASSPRLGINNEQF
TRBV3-1 . 11 ASSQEVRSEQY
TRBV7-2 . 12 ASSLNGGNGEAF
TRBV9 . 14 ASSSGVGANQETQY
TRBV3-1 TRBD1 16 ASSHRDRGRSSYNEQF
TRBV4-1 . 14 ASSRERGRSSYEQY
TRBV11-1 . 14 ASSLGPGPMNTEAF
TRBV24-1 . 10 ATSDPDSTQY
TRBV20-1 . 10 SASMSLNEQF
TRBV5-1 . 15 ASSPEKEGYYTGELF
TRBV5-1 . 10 ASSEHTGELF
TRBV5-1 . 12 ASSLAGGLGGYT
TRBV3-1 . 13 ASGRDRSSGNTIY
TRBV20-1 . 9 SARRQDEAF
TRBV12-3/TRBV12-4 . 11 ASSLNWNTEAF
TRBV20-1 TRBD1 12 SARGQTGADTQY
TRBV7-2 . 13 ASSLASGRYNEQF
TRBV5-4 . 13 ASSFIGTGANVLT
TRBV4-1 TRBD1 13 ASSRGQGVLRPQH
TRBV4-2 . 19 ASSQGGERDTYRISTDTQY
TRBV3-1 . 19 ASSQDEGGWGRPRNDTEAF
TRBV5-1 TRBD1 13 ASSRDRFSGNTIY
TRBV20-1 TRBD2 11 SARPGLGGEQY
TRBV24-1 . 10 ATPPRVDEQF
TRBV20-1 TRBD2 12 SASGLAGGYEQF